This T cell receptor (beta chain) was captured in a study of post-analysis software for immune sequencing data. Study-wide results and limits: A handful of TRBV segments were significantly more frequent in patients than in controls. TRBV5-6, TRBV5-1 and TRBV20-1 were among these segments.

Unique molecular identifiers had been added to the TCR beta cDNA libraries. One entry per CDR3 protein results from TCRdb running MiXCR on the PCR reads. The sample carries roughly 410,000 distinct CDR3 sequences, less than 35% recorded once. This clonotype was seen a few times. Its target is not known. V lost 4 bases, J lost 4 bases, and 7 bases lay in between. Germline V lookup: CDR1 SEHNR, CDR2 FQNEAQ (reference sequence). The CDR3 consists of 12 residues. Sequenced: blood. The receptor was isolated from a girl aged 10 to 17 with multiple sclerosis. The genes are TRBV7-9 and TRBJ1-2, with a tentative D call TRBD1 (5 bases). This CDR3 is CASSSGPYGYTF. CDR3 nucleotide sequence: TGTGCCAGCAGCTCGGGACCCTATGGCTACACCTTC.